The 17 T cell receptor beta chains listed next were all sequenced from one sample in a study of T cell clonotyping in hematopoietic cell transplantation. Some clones are missing from TCRdb's copy, which holds only in-frame ones; the method was immunoSEQ multiplex PCR. This sample has about 5,700 clones; 90% to 95% occur once, and the top ten carry less than 50%. The sample here was peripheral blood mononuclear cells, taken 100 days after allogeneic stem cell transplant. The receptors originated from a female patient in her forties or fifties who had an allogeneic stem cell transplant from an unrelated donor, so T cells may come from the graft donor. Some clones in this sample may be carry-over from other donors' samples.

This sequence joins TRBV6-1 and TRBJ1-4; maybe TRBD1 (5 bases). Trimming pared 3 bases from V and 8 bases from J, leaving 13 bases between. The germline gives CDR1 MNHNS, CDR2 SASEGT. The CDR3 contains 14 residues. The CDR3 sequence: CASSEERQNEKLFF. The CDR3 DNA sequence: TGTGCCAGCAGTGAGGAGAGACAGAACGAAAAACTGTTTTTT.

This clone was counted once. The rearrangement uses TRBV6-6 and TRBJ1-2; TRBD1 matches 7 bases. The V and J ends lost 6 bases and 7 bases, in that order; junction bases with no gene match: 14. The CDR3 is made up of 15 amino acids. Germline CDR1 is MNHNY and CDR2 is SVGAGI (reference sequence). This CDR3 reads CASRQNGQAGLGYTF. The CDR3 region has the DNA TGTGCCAGCAGACAGAACGGACAGGCTGGTCTTGGCTACACCTTC.

V usage is TRBV7-2 and J usage is TRBJ1-5; no clear D. Germline V gene data show CDR1 as SGHTA and CDR2 as FQGNSA. The V gene lost 3 bases and the J gene lost 8 bases, with 17 bases spanning the gap. CDR3 length: 15 residues. In DNA, the CDR3 is TGTGCCAGCAGCTTGGGCTTACCCGTAACCAAGCCCCAGCATTTT. Its translation is CASSLGLPVTKPQHF.

V gene TRBV7-9 combines with J gene TRBJ2-1; unclear D gene. The germline V and J ends were trimmed by 7 bases and 3 bases, with 4 bases remaining between them. Looked up from germline, CDR1 is SEHNR and CDR2 is FQNEAQ (reference sequence). The CDR3 consists of 11 residues. The CDR3 DNA reads TGTGCCAGCAACAACTACAATGAGCAGTTCTTC. It translates to CASNNYNEQFF.

The V gene is TRBV4-1, the J gene TRBJ1-5; the D gene is possibly TRBD1 (6 bases). The ends were cut back, 1 base at V and 2 bases at J, with 15 bases in the middle. Germline assignment: CDR1 MGHRA and CDR2 YSYEKL. CDR3 size: 17 residues. Here the CDR3 DNA reads TGCGCCAGCAGCCAAGGGGCAGGGGCCGAGGGCAATCAGCCCCAGCATTTT. It translates to CASSQGAGAEGNQPQHF.

This clone was seen a few times. The chain is built from TRBV12-5 and TRBJ1-2, with a weak D call TRBD1 (6 bases). The V end lost 2 bases, the J end lost 0 bases, and 13 bases lay between the germline ends. The CDR3 is made up of 16 amino acids. The germline CDR1 and CDR2 sequences are LGHNT and FRNRAP. This CDR3 is CASGLFGQTANYGYTF. CDR3 in DNA: TGTGCTAGTGGTTTGTTCGGACAGACAGCTAACTATGGCTACACCTTC. Supplemented by reference TRBV12-5 and TRBJ1-2, the full variable domain reads DARVTQTPRHKVTEMGQEVTMRCQPILGHNTVFWYRQTMMQGLELLAYFRNRAPLDDSGMPKDRFSAEMPDATLATLKIQPSEPRDSAVYFCASGLFGQTANYGYTFGSGTRLTVV.

This clone was recorded once. This chain connects TRBV30 to TRBJ1-1; 10 bases map to TRBD1. The CDR3 is 13 amino acids. In germline, CDR1 is GTSNPN, CDR2 SVGIG (reference sequence). The junction had 1 base not matched to a gene; V was cut back by 0 bases and J by 6 bases. The DNA for the CDR3 is TGTGCCTGGAGTGTGGGGACAGGGGCTGAAGCTTTCTTT. Translated, it gives CAWSVGTGAEAFF.

This rearrangement joins TRBV7-3 to TRBJ1-2, with 9 bases matching TRBD1. Germline lookup yields CDR1 SGHTA and CDR2 FQGTGA. V shed 5 bases and J 3 bases; nucleotides not matched to a gene: 7. There are 15 residues in the CDR3. Here the CDR3 DNA reads TGTGCCAGCAGCCCGGGGACAGGGCTGGACTATGGCTACACCTTC. It specifies CASSPGTGLDYGYTF.

The CDR3 loop is CAWSEMENQPQHF. The DNA of the CDR3 is TGTGCCTGGAGTGAAATGGAGAATCAGCCCCAGCATTTT. The chain couples TRBV30 to TRBJ1-5; no clear D gene. Germline V gene lookup returns CDR1 GTSNPN and CDR2 SVGIG (reference sequence). This CDR3 spans 13 amino acids. The V gene lost 1 base and the J gene lost 4 bases, with 8 bases spanning the gap.

The chain joins TRBV6-5 to TRBJ1-2; 8 bases fit TRBD1. CDR3 length: 12 residues. V was pared by 7 bases and J by 7 bases, with 5 bases of the junction left unmatched. CDR1 MNHEY and CDR2 SVGAGI come from the germline V gene. The CDR3 DNA reads as TGTGCCAGCAATGGACAGGGAGGTGGCTACACCTTC. Translation gives CASNGQGGGYTF.

The chain has TRBV5-6 and TRBJ1-5, with 9 bases that match TRBD1. CDR1 SGHDT and CDR2 YYEEEE come from the germline V gene. The trim removed 4 bases at V and 7 bases at J, leaving 9 bases unmatched. There are 15 residues in the CDR3. CDR3 amino acids: CASSSHRGQGQPQHF. The DNA for the CDR3 is TGTGCCAGCAGCAGCCACAGGGGGCAGGGGCAGCCCCAGCATTTT.

The J gene is TRBJ1-2, the V gene TRBV11-2, with D hard to call. CDR1 SGHAT and CDR2 FQNNGV come from the germline V gene. The CDR3 consists of 12 residues. Trimming left V 1 base short and J 8 bases short, with 8 bases between. CDR3 sequence reads: CASSLGQKGYTF. The CDR3, as DNA: TGTGCCAGCAGCTTAGGGCAGAAGGGCTACACCTTC.

This chain links TRBV6-4 with TRBJ2-3; 9 bases are a match to TRBD1. Looked up from germline, CDR1 is MRHNA and CDR2 is SNTAGT. Trimming took 4 bases from V and 1 from J; bases not matched to a gene: 0. This CDR3 is built from 14 residues. The CDR3 loop is CASSGTGGTDTQYF. The DNA of the CDR3 is TGTGCCAGCAGTGGGACAGGGGGCACAGATACGCAGTATTTT.

This clone appeared once. The chain couples TRBV6-1 to TRBJ1-2; D gene uncertain. Looked up from germline, CDR1 is MNHNS and CDR2 is SASEGT. The V end lost 8 bases, the J end lost 5 bases, and 18 bases lay between the germline ends. The CDR3 is made up of 14 amino acids. In DNA form, the CDR3 reads TGTGCCAGCTCTCGGACGGAGAAGCGGTATGGCTACACCTTC. This gives the protein CASSRTEKRYGYTF.

There are a few counts of this clone. The genes are TRBV19 and TRBJ1-6, with 8 bases aligning to TRBD1. Trimming at V came to 6 bases and at J to 10 bases, leaving 11 bases not matched to a gene. Germline loops: CDR1 LNHDA, CDR2 SQIVND (reference sequence). This CDR3 spans 15 amino acids. The CDR3 loop is CASSQGTGEFSPLHF. In DNA, the CDR3 is TGTGCCAGTAGCCAGGGGACAGGAGAGTTCTCACCCCTCCACTTT.

The chain employs TRBV9 and TRBJ1-1, with D uncertain. The CDR3 has 15 residues. Trimming removed 1 base from V and 2 bases from J, with 12 bases in between. Per germline, CDR1 SGDLS and CDR2 YYNGEE. The CDR3 spells CASSVTGGINTEAFF. The CDR3, as DNA: TGTGCCAGCAGCGTAACGGGCGGAATAAACACTGAAGCTTTCTTT.

The rearrangement uses TRBV10-3 and TRBJ2-7; D is uncertain. The germline CDR1 and CDR2 sequences are ENHRY and SYGVKD. Trimming removed 6 bases from V and 3 bases from J, with 15 bases in between. The CDR3 has 14 residues. In DNA, the CDR3 is TGTGCCATCAGGCCCACCCTTACCGTCTACGAGCAGTACTTC. Amino acid sequence: CAIRPTLTVYEQYF.